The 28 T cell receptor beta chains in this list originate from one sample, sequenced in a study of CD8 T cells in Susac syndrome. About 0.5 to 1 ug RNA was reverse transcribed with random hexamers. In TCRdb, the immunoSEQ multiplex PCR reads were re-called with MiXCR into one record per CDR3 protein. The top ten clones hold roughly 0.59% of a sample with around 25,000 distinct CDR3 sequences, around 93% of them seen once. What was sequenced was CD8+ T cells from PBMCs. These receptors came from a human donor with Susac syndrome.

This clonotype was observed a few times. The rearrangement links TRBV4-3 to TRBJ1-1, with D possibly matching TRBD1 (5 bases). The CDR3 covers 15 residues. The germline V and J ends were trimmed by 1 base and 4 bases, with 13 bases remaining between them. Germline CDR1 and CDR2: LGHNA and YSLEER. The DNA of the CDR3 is TGCGCCAGCAGCCAAGTGTGGGGGGACGGCACTGAAGCTTTCTTT. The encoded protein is CASSQVWGDGTEAFF.

The CDR3 DNA sequence: TGCAGTGCTAGAGATCCTCGAGCAGGGTGGGCCTACGAGCAGTACTTC. It yields the protein CSARDPRAGWAYEQYF. V gene TRBV20-1 combines with J gene TRBJ2-7, with D possibly matching TRBD1 (5 bases). The CDR3 consists of 16 residues. From germline, CDR1 is DFQATT and CDR2 SNEGSKA (reference sequence). The V and J ends lost 0 bases and 2 bases respectively, with 17 bases between them.

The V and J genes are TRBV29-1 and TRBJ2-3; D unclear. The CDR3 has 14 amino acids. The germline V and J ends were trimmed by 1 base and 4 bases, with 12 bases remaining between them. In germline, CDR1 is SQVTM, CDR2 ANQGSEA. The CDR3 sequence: CSVEVPLRSDTQYF. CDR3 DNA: TGCAGCGTTGAAGTCCCCCTGAGGTCAGATACGCAGTATTTT.

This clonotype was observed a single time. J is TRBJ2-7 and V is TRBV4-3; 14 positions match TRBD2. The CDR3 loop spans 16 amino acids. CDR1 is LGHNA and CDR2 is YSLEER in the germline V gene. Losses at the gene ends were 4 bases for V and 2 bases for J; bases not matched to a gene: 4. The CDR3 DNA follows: TGCGCCAGCAGCCCGGGACTAGCGGGGGAGACCTACGAGCAGTACTTC. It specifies CASSPGLAGETYEQYF.

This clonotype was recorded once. The CDR3 DNA reads TGTGCCAGCAGCGCCTCGCACCCCTACGAGCAGTACTTC. It encodes CASSASHPYEQYF. The rearrangement joins TRBV7-9 to TRBJ2-7; D is uncertain. Trimming pared 5 bases from V and 2 bases from J, leaving 10 bases between. The CDR3 is 13 residues long. Germline lookup yields CDR1 SEHNR and CDR2 FQNEAQ (reference sequence).

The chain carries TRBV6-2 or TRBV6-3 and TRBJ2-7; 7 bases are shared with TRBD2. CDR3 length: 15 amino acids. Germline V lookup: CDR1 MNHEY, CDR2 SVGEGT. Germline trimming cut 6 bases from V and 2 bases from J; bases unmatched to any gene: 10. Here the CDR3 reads CASSLAGREPYEQYF. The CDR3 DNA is TGTGCCAGCAGCCTCGCAGGGCGGGAGCCCTACGAGCAGTACTTC.

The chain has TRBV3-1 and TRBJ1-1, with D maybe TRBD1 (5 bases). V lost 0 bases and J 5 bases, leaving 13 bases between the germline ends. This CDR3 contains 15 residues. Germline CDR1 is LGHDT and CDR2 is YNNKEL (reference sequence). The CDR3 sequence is CASSQEGVVLTEAFF. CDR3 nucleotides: TGTGCCAGCAGCCAAGAAGGGGTCGTCTTAACTGAAGCTTTCTTT.

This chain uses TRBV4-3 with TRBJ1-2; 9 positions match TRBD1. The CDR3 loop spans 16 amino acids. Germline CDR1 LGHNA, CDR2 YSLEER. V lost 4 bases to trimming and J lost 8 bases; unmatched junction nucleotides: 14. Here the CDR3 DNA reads TGCGCCAGCAGCCCCCAAACGGAGGGACAGGGCTGGGGCTACACCTTC. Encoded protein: CASSPQTEGQGWGYTF.

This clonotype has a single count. DNA for the CDR3: TGTGCCAGCAGTTTATTTACTAGCGGGGGGGCCACAGATACGCAGTATTTT. The encoded protein is CASSLFTSGGATDTQYF. J is TRBJ2-3 and V is TRBV28; 13 bases match TRBD2. The CDR3 totals 17 residues. In germline, CDR1 is MDHEN, CDR2 SYDVKM. The V segment lost 1 base and the J segment 2 bases; nucleotides outside the gene matches: 3.

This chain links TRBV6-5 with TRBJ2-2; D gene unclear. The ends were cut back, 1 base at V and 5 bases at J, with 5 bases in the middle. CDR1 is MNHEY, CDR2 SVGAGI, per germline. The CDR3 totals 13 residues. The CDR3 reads CASSYLGTGELFF. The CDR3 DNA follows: TGTGCCAGCAGTTACTTGGGGACCGGGGAGCTGTTTTTT.

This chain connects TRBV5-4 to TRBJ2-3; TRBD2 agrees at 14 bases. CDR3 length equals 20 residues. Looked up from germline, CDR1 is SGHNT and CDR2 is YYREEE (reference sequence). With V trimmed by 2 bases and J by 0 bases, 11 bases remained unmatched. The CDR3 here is CASSFDGLAGGPQSTDTQYF. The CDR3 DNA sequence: TGTGCCAGCAGCTTTGATGGACTAGCGGGGGGCCCGCAAAGCACAGATACGCAGTATTTT.

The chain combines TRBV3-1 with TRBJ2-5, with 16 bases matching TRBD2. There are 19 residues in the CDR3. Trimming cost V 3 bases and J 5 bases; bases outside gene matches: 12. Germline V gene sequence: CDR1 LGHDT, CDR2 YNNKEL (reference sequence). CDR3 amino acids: CASSHPEGLAGGLYETQYF. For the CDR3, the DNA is TGTGCCAGCAGCCATCCCGAGGGACTAGCGGGGGGGCTCTACGAGACCCAGTACTTC.

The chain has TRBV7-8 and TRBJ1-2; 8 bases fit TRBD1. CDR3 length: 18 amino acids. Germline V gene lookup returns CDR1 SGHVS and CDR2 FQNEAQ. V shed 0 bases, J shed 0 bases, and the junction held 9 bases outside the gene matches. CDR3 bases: TGTGCCAGCAGCTTAGCCGGAGGGACAGGCCGATCTAACTATGGCTACACCTTC. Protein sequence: CASSLAGGTGRSNYGYTF. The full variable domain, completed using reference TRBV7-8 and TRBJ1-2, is GAGVSQSPRYKVAKRGQDVALRCDPISGHVSLFWYQQALGQGPEFLTYFQNEAQLDKSGLPSDRFFAERPEGSVSTLKIQRTQQEDSAVYLCASSLAGGTGRSNYGYTFGSGTRLTVV.

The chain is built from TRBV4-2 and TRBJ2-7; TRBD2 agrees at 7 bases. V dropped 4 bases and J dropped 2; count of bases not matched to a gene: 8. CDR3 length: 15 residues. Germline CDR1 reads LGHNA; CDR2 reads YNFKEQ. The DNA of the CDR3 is TGTGCCAGCAGCCCCCCCTGGGAGGGGACCTACGAGCAGTACTTC. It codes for CASSPPWEGTYEQYF.

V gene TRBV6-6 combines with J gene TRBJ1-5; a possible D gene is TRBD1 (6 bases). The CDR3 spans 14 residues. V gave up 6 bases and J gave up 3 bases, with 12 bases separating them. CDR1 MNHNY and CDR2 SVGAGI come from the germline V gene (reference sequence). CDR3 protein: CASRTTGYNQPQHF. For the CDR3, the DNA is TGTGCCAGCAGAACAACAGGGTACAATCAGCCCCAGCATTTT.

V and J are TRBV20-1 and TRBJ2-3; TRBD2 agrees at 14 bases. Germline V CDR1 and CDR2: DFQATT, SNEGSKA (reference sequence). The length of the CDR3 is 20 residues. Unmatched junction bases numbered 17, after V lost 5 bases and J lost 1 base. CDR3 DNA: TGCAGTGCTCCCCGAAGCCGACTAGCGGGGGGGATGATAGGCACAGATACGCAGTATTTT. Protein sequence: CSAPRSRLAGGMIGTDTQYF.

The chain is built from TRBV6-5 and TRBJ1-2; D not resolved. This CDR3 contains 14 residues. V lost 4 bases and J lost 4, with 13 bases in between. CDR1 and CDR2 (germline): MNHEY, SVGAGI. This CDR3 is CASSSLANSYGYTF. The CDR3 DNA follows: TGTGCCAGCAGTTCCCTCGCCAATTCCTATGGCTACACCTTC.

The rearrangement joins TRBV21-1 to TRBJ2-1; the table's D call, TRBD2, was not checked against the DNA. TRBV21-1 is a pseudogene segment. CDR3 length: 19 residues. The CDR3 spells CASSKGGEVAHFVGNEQFF. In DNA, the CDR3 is TGTGCCAGCAGCAAAGGGGGGGAGGTGGCCCACTTTGTGGGCAATGAGCAGTTCTTC.

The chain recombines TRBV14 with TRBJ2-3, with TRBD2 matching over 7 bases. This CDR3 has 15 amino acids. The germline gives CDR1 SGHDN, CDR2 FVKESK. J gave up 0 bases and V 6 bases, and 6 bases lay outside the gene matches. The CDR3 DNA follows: TGTGCCAGCAGGGACTCTAGCGGTAGCACAGATACGCAGTATTTT. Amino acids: CASRDSSGSTDTQYF.

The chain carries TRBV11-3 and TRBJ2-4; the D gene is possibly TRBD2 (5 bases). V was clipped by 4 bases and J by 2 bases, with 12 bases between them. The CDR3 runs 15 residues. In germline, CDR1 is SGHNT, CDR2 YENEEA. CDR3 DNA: TGTGCCAGCAGCTCCCGGGGTGGGTCCAAAAACATTCAGTACTTC. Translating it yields CASSSRGGSKNIQYF.

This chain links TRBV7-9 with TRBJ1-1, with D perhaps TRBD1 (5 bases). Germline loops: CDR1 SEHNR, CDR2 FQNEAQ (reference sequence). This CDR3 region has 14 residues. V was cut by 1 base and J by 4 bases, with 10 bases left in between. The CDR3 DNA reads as TGTGCCAGCAGCTTAGGGTCTGGGGGCACTGAAGCTTTCTTT. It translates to CASSLGSGGTEAFF.

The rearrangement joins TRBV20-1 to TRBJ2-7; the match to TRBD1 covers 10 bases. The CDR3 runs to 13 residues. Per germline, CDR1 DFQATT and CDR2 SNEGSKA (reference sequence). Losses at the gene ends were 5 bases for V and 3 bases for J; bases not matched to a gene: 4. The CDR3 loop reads CSAPGQGDYEQYF. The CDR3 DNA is TGCAGTGCTCCTGGACAGGGGGACTACGAGCAGTACTTC.

CDR3 bases: TGTGCCAGCAGCCAGGAAATTACCCCGGGCGGCACTGAAGCTTTCTTT. It is translated as CASSQEITPGGTEAFF. The chain joins TRBV6-2 or TRBV6-3 to TRBJ1-1; D call uncertain. The CDR3 sequence is 16 residues long. Germline-derived CDR1 and CDR2 are MNHEY and SVGEGT. Trimming shortened V by 6 bases and J by 4 bases, and 21 bases separated the two germline ends.

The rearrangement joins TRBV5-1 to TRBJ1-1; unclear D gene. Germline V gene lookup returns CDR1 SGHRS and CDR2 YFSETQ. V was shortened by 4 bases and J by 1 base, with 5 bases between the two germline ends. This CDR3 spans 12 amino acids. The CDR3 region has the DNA TGCGCCAGCAGCGCTTGGAACACTGAAGCTTTCTTT. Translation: CASSAWNTEAFF.

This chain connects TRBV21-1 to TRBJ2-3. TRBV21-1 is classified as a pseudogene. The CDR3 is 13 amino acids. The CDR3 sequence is CASSKGSGDTQYF. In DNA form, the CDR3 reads TGTGCCAGCAGCAAAGGGTCCGGAGATACGCAGTATTTT.

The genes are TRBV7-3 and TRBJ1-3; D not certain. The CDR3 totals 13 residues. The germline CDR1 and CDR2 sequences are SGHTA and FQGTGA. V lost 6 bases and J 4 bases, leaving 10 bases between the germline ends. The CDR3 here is CASSRTPGNTIYF. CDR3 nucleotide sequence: TGTGCCAGCAGTCGTACTCCCGGAAACACCATATATTTT.

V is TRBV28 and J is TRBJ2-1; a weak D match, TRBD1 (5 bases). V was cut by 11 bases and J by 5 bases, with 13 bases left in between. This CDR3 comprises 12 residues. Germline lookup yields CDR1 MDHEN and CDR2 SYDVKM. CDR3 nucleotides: TGTGCCCTCCTGGGGCTGAACAATGAGCAGTTCTTC. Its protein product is CALLGLNNEQFF.

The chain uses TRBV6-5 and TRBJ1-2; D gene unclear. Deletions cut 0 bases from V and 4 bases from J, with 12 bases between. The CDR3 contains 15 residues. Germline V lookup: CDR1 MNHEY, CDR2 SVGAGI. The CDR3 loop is CASSYSERDAYGYTF. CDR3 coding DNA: TGTGCCAGCAGTTACTCTGAGAGGGATGCCTATGGCTACACCTTC.